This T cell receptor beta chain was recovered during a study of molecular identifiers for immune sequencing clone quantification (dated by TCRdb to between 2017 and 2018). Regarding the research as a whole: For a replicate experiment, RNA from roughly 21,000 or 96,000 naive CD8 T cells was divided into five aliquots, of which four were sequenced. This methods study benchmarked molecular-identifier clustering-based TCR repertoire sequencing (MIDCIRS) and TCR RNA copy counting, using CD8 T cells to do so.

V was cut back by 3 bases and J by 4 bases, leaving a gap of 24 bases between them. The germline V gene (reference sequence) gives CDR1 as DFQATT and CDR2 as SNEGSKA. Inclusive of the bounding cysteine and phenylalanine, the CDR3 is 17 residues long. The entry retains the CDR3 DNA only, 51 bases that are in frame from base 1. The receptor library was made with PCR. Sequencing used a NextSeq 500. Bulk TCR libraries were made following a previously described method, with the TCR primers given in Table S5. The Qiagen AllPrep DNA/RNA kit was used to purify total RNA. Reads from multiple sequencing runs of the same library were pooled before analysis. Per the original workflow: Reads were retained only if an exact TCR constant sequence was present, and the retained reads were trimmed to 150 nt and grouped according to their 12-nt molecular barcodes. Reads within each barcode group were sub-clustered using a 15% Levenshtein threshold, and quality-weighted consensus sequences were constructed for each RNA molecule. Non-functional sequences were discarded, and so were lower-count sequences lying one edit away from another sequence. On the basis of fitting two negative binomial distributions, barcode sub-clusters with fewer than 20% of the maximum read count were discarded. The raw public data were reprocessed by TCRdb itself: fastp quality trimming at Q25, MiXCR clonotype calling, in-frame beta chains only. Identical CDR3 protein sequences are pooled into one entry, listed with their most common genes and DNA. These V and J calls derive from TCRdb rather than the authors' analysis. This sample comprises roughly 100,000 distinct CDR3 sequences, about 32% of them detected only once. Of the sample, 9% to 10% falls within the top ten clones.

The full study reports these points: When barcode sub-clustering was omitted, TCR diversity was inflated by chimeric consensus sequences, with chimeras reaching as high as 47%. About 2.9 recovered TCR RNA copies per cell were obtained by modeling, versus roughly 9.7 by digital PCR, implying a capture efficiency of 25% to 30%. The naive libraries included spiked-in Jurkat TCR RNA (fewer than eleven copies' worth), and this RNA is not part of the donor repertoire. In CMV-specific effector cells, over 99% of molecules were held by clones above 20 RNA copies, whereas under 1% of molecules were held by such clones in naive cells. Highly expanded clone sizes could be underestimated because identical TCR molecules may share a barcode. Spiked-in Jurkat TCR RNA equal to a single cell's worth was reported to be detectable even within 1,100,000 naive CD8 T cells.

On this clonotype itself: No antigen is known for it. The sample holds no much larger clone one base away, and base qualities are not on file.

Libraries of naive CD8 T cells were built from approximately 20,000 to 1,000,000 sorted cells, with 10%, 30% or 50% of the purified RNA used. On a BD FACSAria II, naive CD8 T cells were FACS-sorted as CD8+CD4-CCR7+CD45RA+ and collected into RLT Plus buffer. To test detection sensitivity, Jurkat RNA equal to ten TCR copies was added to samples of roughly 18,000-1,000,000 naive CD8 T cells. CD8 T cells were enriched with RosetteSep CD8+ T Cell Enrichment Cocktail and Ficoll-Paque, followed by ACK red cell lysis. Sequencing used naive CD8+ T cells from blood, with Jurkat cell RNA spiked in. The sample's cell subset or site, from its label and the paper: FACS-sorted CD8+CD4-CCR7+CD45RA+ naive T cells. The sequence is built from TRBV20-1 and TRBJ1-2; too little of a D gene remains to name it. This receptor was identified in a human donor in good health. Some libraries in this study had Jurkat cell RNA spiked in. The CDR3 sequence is CSARSEEDWGLTYGYTF. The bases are TGCAGTGCTAGGTCAGAGGAGGATTGGGGTTTGACCTATGGCTACACCTTC.